Listed below are T cell receptor beta chains from one sample, sequenced in a study of OX40 agonist ivuxolimab in advanced cancers. TCRdb's table, derived via immunoSEQ multiplex PCR, lists solely in-frame clones and lacks some. The sample comprises 50,000 to 75,000 clones, around 91% of which are singletons, and 13% to 15% rests with the top ten. Sequences were derived from CD4+ or CD8+ T cells sorted from blood, sampled in a trial of the OX40 agonist ivuxolimab. Every receptor here comes from an adult with an advanced solid tumor such as melanoma, head and neck, liver or kidney cancer. Each CDR3 is given without its conserved first and last residue. The D gene is left open where the match is weak.

CDR3 protein | V gene | D gene
ASSRTGPSTDTQY | TRBV7-9 | TRBD1
ASSVAEGAGEYNEQF | TRBV10-1 | TRBD2
ASSPGASGVDTQY | TRBV27 | TRBD2
ASSHAGGTGTSGVEQY | TRBV4-2 | TRBD2
ASSTRTGNYEQY | TRBV27 | -
ASSLRGVQIYEQY | TRBV27 | -
ASMVKGVTYEQY | TRBV27 | -
ASSSTDRISYEQY | TRBV28 | -
ATSRDATGYGYT | TRBV15 | TRBD1
ASISLPGITEAF | TRBV6-5 | -
ASSFRVSDTQY | TRBV28 | -
ASSSGDRKFGETQY | TRBV7-8 | -
ASSLAPGIPVWTQY | TRBV7-8 | -
ASSFTTGSSYEQY | TRBV28 | -
TSSQDKGRDPLDTQY | TRBV1 | -
ASRPGQGKNEQF | TRBV27 | TRBD1
ASSYSRQGKKF | TRBV6-6 | TRBD1
AISVPGGGGYT | TRBV10-3 | -
ASSSGTAGNQPQH | TRBV27 | -
ASSEVLTSGVSYEQY | TRBV2 | TRBD2
ASSQVGGANYGYT | TRBV4-1 | -
ASKPDRGRYEQY | TRBV10-2 | TRBD1
ASSTASGRTYEQY | TRBV19 | TRBD2
ASSLVGGDRPGYGYT | TRBV7-9 | TRBD1
ASSDVYEQY | TRBV2 | -
AWSWDKGWLGF | TRBV30 | -
ASSFSIQYEQY | TRBV11-2 | -
SVQGDEQY | TRBV29-1 | -
ASSESGGLVPVNNEQF | TRBV10-2 | TRBD2
ASSLQGAYEQY | TRBV6-5 | TRBD1